A single sample is the source of the 26 T cell receptor beta chains below, sequenced in a study of cytomegalovirus exposure and HLA in healthy donors. TCRdb's copy holds only in-frame clones and misses some; the assay was immunoSEQ multiplex PCR. The profile shows roughly 330,000 clones, 75% to 90% of them singletons. Sequencing used PBMCs. The source is a woman aged 25 to 45 in good health and CMV-seropositive.

The chain links TRBV7-6 to TRBJ1-1; D unclear. The V gene's germline CDR1 is SGHVS and CDR2 FNYEAQ. The CDR3 has 15 residues. V lost 2 bases, J lost 5 bases, and 15 bases lay in between. CDR3 sequence (DNA): TGTGCCAGCAGCTTAAACTTGGTGGGGAGGACTGAAGCTTTCTTT. It encodes CASSLNLVGRTEAFF.

V usage is TRBV4-1 and J usage is TRBJ1-2, with 7 bases that match TRBD1. The trim removed 4 bases at V and 7 bases at J, leaving 9 bases unmatched. This CDR3 spans 14 amino acids. Germline V gene lookup returns CDR1 MGHRA and CDR2 YSYEKL. This chain's CDR3 is CASSPSGGLSGYTF. The CDR3 DNA sequence: TGCGCCAGCAGCCCATCAGGGGGGCTCAGTGGCTACACCTTC.

This rearrangement joins TRBV4-2 to TRBJ2-5; 12 bases match TRBD2. Germline CDR1 LGHNA, CDR2 YNFKEQ. The CDR3 spans 16 residues. V lost 1 base, J lost 3 bases, and 3 bases stayed unmatched. DNA for the CDR3: TGTGCCAGCAGCCAAGGGACTAGCGGGACCAAAGAGACCCAGTACTTC. Protein: CASSQGTSGTKETQYF.

This clone was counted a single time. The CDR3 here is CASSEMGRTTNEKLFF. As DNA, the CDR3 is TGTGCCAGCAGTGAAATGGGAAGGACAACTAATGAAAAACTGTTTTTT. The chain has TRBV6-1 and TRBJ1-4; D remains unclear. The germline CDR1 and CDR2 sequences are MNHNS and SASEGT. The CDR3 runs 16 residues. V dropped 2 bases and J dropped 0 bases, with 10 bases sitting between them.

The V call is TRBV4-3, the J call TRBJ1-2; the D is unclear. There are 14 residues in the CDR3. Per the germline V gene, CDR1 is LGHNA and CDR2 is YSLEER. V was pared by 0 bases and J by 1 base, with 6 bases between. The DNA for the CDR3 is TGCGCCAGCAGCCAAGATGTGTTTAACTATGGCTACACCTTC. Amino acid sequence: CASSQDVFNYGYTF.

The CDR3 DNA reads as TGCGCCAGCAGTCACGGACAGGCGCGGGGGATGGCTGAAGCTTTCTTT. It codes for CASSHGQARGMAEAFF. This chain connects TRBV5-1 to TRBJ1-1, with TRBD1 matching over 7 bases. V gave up 5 bases and J gave up 6 bases; unmatched junction bases: 16. Germline assignment: CDR1 SGHRS and CDR2 YFSETQ. The CDR3 has 16 residues.

The rearrangement joins TRBV6-5 to TRBJ2-3; no firm D call. The V and J ends lost 0 bases and 2 bases respectively, with 9 bases between them. CDR1 and CDR2 (germline): MNHEY, SVGAGI. The CDR3 length is 15 residues. The CDR3 bases are TGTGCCAGCAGTTACTCGGTGCGGCACACAGATACGCAGTATTTT. Its translation is CASSYSVRHTDTQYF.

The V and J genes are TRBV28 and TRBJ2-7; 8 bases are a match to TRBD1. Germline assignment: CDR1 MDHEN and CDR2 SYDVKM. J lost 7 bases, V lost 3 bases, and 8 bases had no gene match. The CDR3 length is 14 residues. Written as DNA, the CDR3 is TGTGCCAGCAGTTTTCGGCAGGGGGCGGGGGAGCAGTACTTC. Amino acid sequence: CASSFRQGAGEQYF.

This chain connects TRBV6-1 to TRBJ2-7; 9 bases agree with TRBD1. This CDR3 is built from 16 residues. Losses at the gene ends were 2 bases for V and 4 bases for J; bases not matched to a gene: 9. CDR1 is MNHNS, CDR2 SASEGT, per germline. The DNA of the CDR3 is TGTGCCAGCAGTGAAAAAGGACAGGGGTCTGGATACGAGCAGTACTTC. It yields the protein CASSEKGQGSGYEQYF.

J is TRBJ2-3 and V is TRBV27; TRBD2 is a possible D gene (7 bases). From germline, CDR1 is MNHEY and CDR2 SMNVEV (reference sequence). V was pared by 2 bases and J by 5 bases, with 11 bases between. The CDR3 has 14 residues. CDR3 protein: CASSLGGAKDTQYF. CDR3 nucleotide sequence: TGTGCCAGCAGTTTAGGGGGGGCGAAAGATACGCAGTATTTT.

The rearrangement links TRBV4-1 to TRBJ2-3, with 7 bases aligning to TRBD1. The CDR3 runs 17 residues. CDR1 MGHRA and CDR2 YSYEKL come from the germline V gene. V dropped 1 base and J dropped 3; count of bases not matched to a gene: 10. The CDR3 sequence is CASSQGLGTAPTDTQYF. The CDR3 coding sequence is TGCGCCAGCAGCCAAGGGTTAGGGACAGCACCTACAGATACGCAGTATTTT.

The rearrangement uses TRBV27 and TRBJ2-3; D is tentatively TRBD1 or TRBD2 (6 bases each). V lost 5 bases and J 3 bases, leaving 12 bases between the germline ends. Germline V gene sequence: CDR1 MNHEY, CDR2 SMNVEV (reference sequence). The CDR3 loop spans 14 amino acids. CDR3 DNA: TGTGCCAGCAGTCGGGTAGGGGGGACAGATACGCAGTATTTT. It encodes CASSRVGGTDTQYF.

The DNA for the CDR3 is TGTGCCAGCAGCCAAGTCGTCGGAGCCTACGAGCAGTACTTC. It specifies CASSQVVGAYEQYF. The V and J genes are TRBV4-2 and TRBJ2-7; no definite D call. CDR1 and CDR2 (germline): LGHNA, YNFKEQ. The CDR3 has 14 residues. Trimming removed 1 base from V and 2 bases from J, with 9 bases in between.

This chain joins TRBV9 and TRBJ2-1; TRBD2 aligns across 8 bases. The CDR3 totals 14 residues. With 4 bases clipped from V and 9 bases from J, the junction kept 9 bases outside the gene matches. Per germline, CDR1 SGDLS and CDR2 YYNGEE. The DNA of the CDR3 is TGTGCCAGCAGCACCGGGACTAGTGCCAGTGAGCAGTTCTTC. Translation: CASSTGTSASEQFF.

The genes are TRBV15 and TRBJ2-2; 9 nucleotides align to TRBD2. The trim removed 7 bases at V and 4 bases at J, leaving 10 bases unmatched. Germline V gives CDR1 LNHNV, CDR2 YYDKDF (reference sequence). CDR3 length: 16 residues. The chain's CDR3 is CATTRRGGDSTGELFF. Written as DNA, the CDR3 is TGTGCCACCACCAGGCGCGGGGGGGACTCCACCGGGGAGCTGTTTTTT.

The V call is TRBV5-6, the J call TRBJ1-2; 7 bases match TRBD1. V was pared by 3 bases and J by 6 bases, with 14 bases of the junction left unmatched. The CDR3 is 16 residues long. Germline CDR1 and CDR2: SGHDT and YYEEEE. CDR3 coding DNA: TGTGCCAGCAGCTCGGGGGGACAGCCCCTCCTTCATGGCTACACCTTC. Its protein is CASSSGGQPLLHGYTF. Complete variable domain (other parts from reference TRBV5-6 and TRBJ1-2): DAGVTQSPTHLIKTRGQQVTLRCSPKSGHDTVSWYQQALGQGPQFIFQYYEEEERQRGNFPDRFSGHQFPNYSSELNVNALLLGDSALYLCASSSGGQPLLHGYTFGSGTRLTVV.

The chain joins TRBV28 to TRBJ1-3; no firm D call. The CDR3 is made up of 21 amino acids. Trimming stripped 5 bases from V and 0 bases from J, with 29 bases between. Germline-derived CDR1 and CDR2 are MDHEN and SYDVKM. The CDR3 reads CASSTRGAADLIKFSGNTIYF. CDR3 in DNA: TGTGCCAGCAGTACAAGAGGCGCAGCCGACCTCATCAAATTCTCTGGAAACACCATATATTTT.

The chain recombines TRBV15 with TRBJ1-5; 9 bases are shared with TRBD1. J lost 6 bases, V lost 4 bases, and 4 bases had no gene match. The CDR3 extends over 14 amino acids. Germline V gene data show CDR1 as LNHNV and CDR2 as YYDKDF (reference sequence). The CDR3 spells CATSMWTGVQPQHF. The CDR3 DNA reads as TGTGCCACCAGCATGTGGACAGGGGTTCAGCCCCAGCATTTT.

This clone appeared a single time. The chain employs TRBV30 and TRBJ2-3; TRBD2 agrees at 7 bases. Germline-derived CDR1 and CDR2 are GTSNPN and SVGIG (reference sequence). Trimming took 5 bases from V and 6 from J; bases not matched to a gene: 14. The CDR3 covers 15 residues. The CDR3, as DNA: TGTGCCTGGCGCTCTGGACTAGTAGTCGCGGATACGCAGTATTTT. Protein product: CAWRSGLVVADTQYF. The variable domain in full, completed from reference TRBV30 and TRBJ2-3, reads SQTIHQWPATLVQPVGSPLSLECTVEGTSNPNLYWYRQAAGRGLQLLFYSVGIGQISSEVPQNLSASRPQDRQFILSSKKLLLSDSGFYLCAWRSGLVVADTQYFGPGTRLTVL.

This rearrangement joins TRBV5-1 to TRBJ2-7, with a weak D call TRBD2 (7 bases). The germline V gene encodes CDR1 SGHRS and CDR2 YFSETQ. V was pared by 0 bases and J by 5 bases, with 15 bases between. This CDR3 region has 15 residues. The chain's CDR3 is CASSLEGGGPNEQYF. In DNA, the CDR3 is TGCGCCAGCAGCTTGGAGGGGGGAGGGCCCAACGAGCAGTACTTC. The whole variable domain, remainder taken from reference TRBV5-1 and TRBJ2-7, is KAGVTQTPRYLIKTRGQQVTLSCSPISGHRSVSWYQQTPGQGLQFLFEYFSETQRNKGNFPGRFSGRQFSNSRSEMNVSTLELGDSALYLCASSLEGGGPNEQYFGPGTRLTVT.

CDR3 amino acids: CASSLEFKPQHF. The CDR3 DNA reads TGTGCCAGCAGCTTAGAATTCAAGCCCCAGCATTTT. The V call is TRBV7-9, the J call TRBJ1-5, with D unclear. The germline V gene has CDR1 SEHNR and CDR2 FQNEAQ (reference sequence). The CDR3 length is 12 residues. V lost 1 base to trimming and J lost 8 bases, with 6 bases between them.

This clone turned up a few times. The J gene is TRBJ1-5, the V gene TRBV15, with no clear D. The V end was cut by 0 bases, the J end by 5 bases, with 11 bases between. This CDR3 region has 15 residues. Germline loops: CDR1 LNHNV, CDR2 YYDKDF (reference sequence). The CDR3 reads CATSRDRAMHQPQHF. The CDR3 DNA reads as TGTGCCACCAGCAGAGATCGGGCAATGCATCAGCCCCAGCATTTT.

The chain combines TRBV27 with TRBJ1-1; D remains unclear. This CDR3 comprises 14 residues. Germline CDR1 MNHEY, CDR2 SMNVEV (reference sequence). The germline V and J ends were trimmed by 3 bases and 1 base, with 9 bases remaining between them. This chain's CDR3 is CASSLGGWNTEAFF. CDR3 DNA sequence: TGTGCCAGCAGTTTGGGCGGGTGGAACACTGAAGCTTTCTTT.

This clone was recorded many times. The chain joins TRBV18 to TRBJ1-4, with a tentative D call TRBD1 (6 bases). The CDR3 runs to 14 residues. V lost 5 bases and J lost 4, with 11 bases in between. CDR1 is KGHSH, CDR2 LQKENI, per germline. CDR3 in amino acids: CASSTGQYNEKLFF. CDR3 nucleotide sequence: TGTGCCAGCTCAACAGGACAGTATAATGAAAAACTGTTTTTT.

This rearrangement joins TRBV7-3 to TRBJ2-3, with TRBD1 matching 10 bases. This CDR3 contains 15 residues. Losses at the gene ends were 5 bases for V and 1 base for J; bases not matched to a gene: 3. The germline V gene has CDR1 SGHTA and CDR2 FQGTGA. In DNA, the CDR3 is TGTGCCAGCAGCACCGGGACAGGGGGCACAGATACGCAGTATTTT. Its translation: CASSTGTGGTDTQYF.

The J gene is TRBJ1-4, the V gene TRBV2, with 11 bases fitting TRBD1. The CDR3 spans 13 residues. With 6 bases clipped from V and 8 bases from J, the junction kept 2 bases outside the gene matches. Germline V CDR1 and CDR2: SNHLY, FYNNEI. DNA for the CDR3: TGTGCCAGCAGGGACAGGGGGCAGGAAAAACTGTTTTTT. Translation gives CASRDRGQEKLFF.